The sequence of this TCR beta chain was determined in a study of T cell clonality in common variable immunodeficiency. Sequencing was performed with immunoSEQ multiplex PCR; in TCRdb, only in-frame clones are kept and a portion is missing. Altogether tens of thousands of clones were found in the sample, and no singletons occur. V was clipped by 5 bases and J by 1 base; unmatched bases: 6. The CDR3 sequence is 15 residues long. The V gene's germline CDR1 is GTSNPN and CDR2 SVGIG (reference sequence). General study points: CVID subjects showed higher TCRbeta clonality than healthy controls.

This clone was seen ten or more times. Its antigen is unknown. The read terminates 3 residues before the CDR3 end, so the remaining end is supplied by the germline J gene. The sequenced sample consisted of peripheral blood mononuclear cells. The sequence came from a person aged 18 to 75 in good health. This rearrangement joins TRBV30 to TRBJ2-7; TRBD2 matches 12 bases. The sequenced part of the CDR3 DNA is TGTGCCTGGGTGACTAGCGGGAGTCGGTCCTACGAG. This gives the protein CAWVTSGSRSYE. The whole CDR3 sequence reads CAWVTSGSRSYEQYF.